The T cell receptor beta chain under discussion was sequenced for a study of human T cells and chemical hapten exposure. Study background: Skin of the upper inner arm, about 2 cm by about 2 cm, received 2% DPC for sensitization. Weekly diphenylcyclopropenone doses were given to patients' scalps across the roughly 24-week study. The patch tests put 0.01% DPC on the skin of the upper back and were read 6 days later. Study observations and caveats: PT1 expanded TCR numbers tracked positively with patch test score.

Via MiXCR, TCRdb re-called the RACE reads, giving one row per CDR3 protein. The sample contains 150,000 to 200,000 distinct CDR3 sequences, roughly 30% of which appear only once. Time point meaning: pre-sensitization, week 0. The sample's treatment: therapeutic diphenylcyclopropenone sensitization with weekly scalp DPC. J gave up 0 bases and V 7 bases, and 6 bases lay outside the gene matches. Germline CDR1 and CDR2: SGHRS and YFSETQ. This CDR3 is 16 amino acids long. As to this clonotype: Its antigen is currently unknown.

The V and J genes are TRBV5-1 and TRBJ2-7, with 14 bases lining up with TRBD2. This clonotype originated in a woman aged 25-40 years with alopecia areata. Some clones in this sample may be carry-over from other donors' samples. Material: whole blood, obtained in connection with sensitization to the hapten diphenylcyclopropenone (DPC). The CDR3 reads CASRTSGGLSSYEQYF. The CDR3 DNA is TGCGCCAGCCGGACTAGCGGGGGGCTCAGCTCCTACGAGCAGTACTTC. Filled out from reference TRBV5-1 and TRBJ2-7, the complete variable domain reads KAGVTQTPRYLIKTRGQQVTLSCSPISGHRSVSWYQQTPGQGLQFLFEYFSETQRNKGNFPGRFSGRQFSNSRSEMNVSTLELGDSALYLCASRTSGGLSSYEQYFGPGTRLTVT.